Listed below are T cell receptor beta chains from one sample, sequenced in a study of neurological immune-mediated disorders. TCRdb redid the calling of the 5' RACE reads with MiXCR, one entry per CDR3 protein. There are almost 30,000 distinct CDR3 sequences in the sample; 9% to 13% occur only once, and 5.8% lies in the top ten. The sequencing input was PBMCs. The receptors here all came from a woman aged 55-70 years in good health. CDR3s include the opening cysteine and the closing phenylalanine or tryptophan. A D gene is named only where the DNA matches it firmly. The listing skips clone size in some rows; elsewhere it reads once, few, many or a size class.

cdr3_aa cdr3_nt j_call clone_size v_call d_call
CASSLEVSTEAFF TGCGCCAGCAGCTTGGAAGTGAGCACTGAAGCTTTCTTT TRBJ1-1 many TRBV5-1 .
CASSLNSARVLDGYTF TGTGCCAGCAGCCTCAATAGCGCCAGGGTCCTTGACGGCTACACCTTC TRBJ1-2 many TRBV5-6 .
CSARFGTNYEQYF TGCAGTGCTAGATTCGGCACGAACTACGAGCAGTACTTC TRBJ2-7 many TRBV20-1 .
CASSSYGTGLYNEQFF TGTGCCAGCAGTTCGTACGGGACAGGGCTCTACAATGAGCAGTTCTTC TRBJ2-1 many TRBV12-3/TRBV12-4 TRBD1
CSAIRTSNTGELFF TGCAGTGCTATTCGGACCTCGAACACCGGGGAGCTGTTTTTT TRBJ2-2 many TRBV20-1 .
CASTYGSSGNTIYF TGTGCCAGCACCTACGGTAGCTCTGGAAACACCATATATTTT TRBJ1-3 few TRBV28 .
CASSYPSGASTDTQYF TGTGCCAGCAGTTACCCAAGCGGGGCAAGCACAGATACGCAGTATTTT TRBJ2-3 many TRBV6-6 TRBD2
CSVPPGRTNYGYTF TGCAGCGTACCTCCGGGACGGACTAACTATGGCTACACCTTC TRBJ1-2 . TRBV29-1 .
CSARRDRAGTEAFF TGCAGTGCTAGGCGGGACAGGGCGGGTACTGAAGCTTTCTTT TRBJ1-1 many TRBV20-1 TRBD1
CATSDGQGAGNSPLHF TGTGCCACCAGTGATGGACAGGGGGCGGGAAATTCACCCCTCCACTTT TRBJ1-6 many TRBV24-1 TRBD1
CASSFSPNTEAFF TGTGCCAGCAGTTTTAGCCCGAACACTGAAGCTTTCTTT TRBJ1-1 many TRBV12-3/TRBV12-4 .
CASSPGGAGQETQYF TGTGCCAGCAGCCCAGGGGGCGCGGGACAAGAGACCCAGTACTTC TRBJ2-5 many TRBV6-2/TRBV6-3 TRBD1
CSVGEMNTEAFF TGCAGCGTTGGAGAGATGAACACTGAAGCTTTCTTT TRBJ1-1 many TRBV29-1 .
CASRPGLEENEQFF TGCGCCAGCAGACCAGGACTGGAAGAAAATGAGCAGTTCTTC TRBJ2-1 many TRBV5-1 .
CASSSQGSVTEAFF TGTGCCAGCAGTTCACAGGGGAGTGTCACTGAAGCTTTCTTT TRBJ1-1 many TRBV6-2/TRBV6-3 TRBD1
CATRGSGETQYF TGTGCCACCAGGGGGTCGGGAGAGACCCAGTACTTC TRBJ2-5 many TRBV24-1 .
CASSALGQESNFYNSPLHF TGTGCCAGTAGCGCCCTGGGGCAGGAGAGTAATTTCTATAATTCACCCCTCCACTTT TRBJ1-6 . TRBV9 .
CASSVGFTDTQYF TGCGCCAGCAGCGTAGGGTTCACAGATACGCAGTATTTT TRBJ2-3 many TRBV5-1 .
CSASSGGAGEQFF TGCAGTGCTTCTAGCGGGGGGGCTGGTGAGCAGTTCTTC TRBJ2-1 many TRBV20-1 TRBD2
CASSLLYNGARAYEQYF TGTGCCAGCAGCTTACTATACAACGGCGCCAGGGCCTACGAGCAGTACTTC TRBJ2-7 many TRBV11-2 .
CASSLTGGSTEAFF TGCGCCAGCAGCCTAACAGGGGGGAGCACTGAAGCTTTCTTT TRBJ1-1 many TRBV5-1 TRBD1
CASSRFSQGYYEQYF TGTGCCAGCAGCCGCTTCTCACAGGGCTACTACGAGCAGTACTTC TRBJ2-7 many TRBV7-8 .
CASSLGGRTDTQYF TGTGCCAGCAGCTTAGGGGGACGCACAGATACGCAGTATTTT TRBJ2-3 many TRBV7-2 .
CSARGLGQSNTGELFF TGCAGTGCTAGAGGACTAGGACAGAGCAACACCGGGGAGCTGTTTTTT TRBJ2-2 many TRBV20-1 .
CASSLGLSFGVTEAFF TGTGCCAGCAGCTTGGGACTTAGTTTCGGGGTTACTGAAGCTTTCTTT TRBJ1-1 many TRBV5-5 .
CATSHGTGPVETQYF TGTGCCACCAGCCATGGGACAGGCCCCGTAGAGACCCAGTACTTC TRBJ2-5 many TRBV15 TRBD1